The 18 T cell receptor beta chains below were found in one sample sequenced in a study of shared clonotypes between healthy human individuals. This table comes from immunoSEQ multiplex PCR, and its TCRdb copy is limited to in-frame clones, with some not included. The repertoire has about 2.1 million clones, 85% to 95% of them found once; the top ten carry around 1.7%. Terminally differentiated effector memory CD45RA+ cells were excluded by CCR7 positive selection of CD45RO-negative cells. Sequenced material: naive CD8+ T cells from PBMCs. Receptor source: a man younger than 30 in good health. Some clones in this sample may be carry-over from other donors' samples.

Written as DNA, the CDR3 is TGTGCCAGCAGCTCACTAGCGGACATCCACAATGAGCAGTTCTTC. It translates to CASSSLADIHNEQFF. The chain couples TRBV7-3 to TRBJ2-1, with TRBD2 identical over 8 bases. The J segment lost 5 bases and the V segment lost 4 bases, leaving 7 bases of the junction unmatched. The CDR3 sequence is 15 residues long. From germline, CDR1 is SGHTA and CDR2 FQGTGA.

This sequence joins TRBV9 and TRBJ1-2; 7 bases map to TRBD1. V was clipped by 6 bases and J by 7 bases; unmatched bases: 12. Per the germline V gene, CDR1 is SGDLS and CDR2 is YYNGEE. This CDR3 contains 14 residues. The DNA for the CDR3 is TGTGCCAGCACTCCCAGACAGGGACACGGTGGCTACACCTTC. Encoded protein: CASTPRQGHGGYTF.

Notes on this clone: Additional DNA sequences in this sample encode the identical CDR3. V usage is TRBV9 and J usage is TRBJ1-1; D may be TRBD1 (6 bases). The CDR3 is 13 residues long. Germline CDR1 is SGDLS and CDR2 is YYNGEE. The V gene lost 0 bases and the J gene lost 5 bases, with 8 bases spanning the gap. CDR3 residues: CASSVGGRTEAFF. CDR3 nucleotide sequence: TGTGCCAGCAGCGTAGGGGGGCGTACTGAAGCTTTCTTT.

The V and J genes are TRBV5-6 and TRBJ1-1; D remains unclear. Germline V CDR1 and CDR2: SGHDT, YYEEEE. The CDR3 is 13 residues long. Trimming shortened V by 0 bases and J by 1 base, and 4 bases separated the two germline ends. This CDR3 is CASSLGWNTEAFF. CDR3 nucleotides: TGTGCCAGCAGCTTGGGTTGGAACACTGAAGCTTTCTTT.

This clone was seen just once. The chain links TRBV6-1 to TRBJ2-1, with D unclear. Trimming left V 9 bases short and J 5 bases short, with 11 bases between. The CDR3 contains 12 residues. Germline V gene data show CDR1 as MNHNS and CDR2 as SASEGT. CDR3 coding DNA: TGTGCCAGAAGAACAGCGAACAATGAGCAGTTCTTC. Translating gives CARRTANNEQFF.

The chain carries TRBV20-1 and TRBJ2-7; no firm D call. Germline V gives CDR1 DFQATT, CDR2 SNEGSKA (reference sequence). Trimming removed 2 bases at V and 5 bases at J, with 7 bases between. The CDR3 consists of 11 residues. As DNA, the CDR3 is TGCAGTGCTAGATGGTTTGACGAGCAGTACTTC. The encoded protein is CSARWFDEQYF.

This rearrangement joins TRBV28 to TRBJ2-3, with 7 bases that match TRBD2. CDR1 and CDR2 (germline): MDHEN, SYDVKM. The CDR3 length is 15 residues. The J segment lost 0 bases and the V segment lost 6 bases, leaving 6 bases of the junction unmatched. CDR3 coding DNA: TGTGCCAGCAGACTAAGAGCGGGGAGCACAGATACGCAGTATTTT. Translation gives CASRLRAGSTDTQYF.

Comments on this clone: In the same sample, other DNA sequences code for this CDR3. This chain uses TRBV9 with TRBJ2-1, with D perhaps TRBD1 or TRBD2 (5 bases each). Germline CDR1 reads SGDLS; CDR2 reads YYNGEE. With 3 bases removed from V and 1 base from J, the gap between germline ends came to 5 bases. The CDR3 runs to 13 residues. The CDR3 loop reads CASSGGSYNEQFF. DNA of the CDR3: TGTGCCAGCAGCGGGGGGTCCTACAATGAGCAGTTCTTC.

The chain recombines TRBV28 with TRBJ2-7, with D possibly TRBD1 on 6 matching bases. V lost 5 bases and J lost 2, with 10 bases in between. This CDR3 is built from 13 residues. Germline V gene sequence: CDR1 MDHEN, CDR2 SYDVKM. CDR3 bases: TGTGCCAGCAGTCCAGGGGAACCCTACGAGCAGTACTTC. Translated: CASSPGEPYEQYF. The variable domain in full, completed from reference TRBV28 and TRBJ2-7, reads DVKVTQSSRYLVKRTGEKVFLECVQDMDHENMFWYRQDPGLGLRLIYFSYDVKMKEKGDIPEGYSVSREKKERFSLILESASTNQTSMYLCASSPGEPYEQYFGPGTRLTVT.

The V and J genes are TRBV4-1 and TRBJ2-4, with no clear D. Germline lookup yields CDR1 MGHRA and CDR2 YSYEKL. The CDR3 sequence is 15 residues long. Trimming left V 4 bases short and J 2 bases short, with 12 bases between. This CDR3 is CASSPHPSTKNIQYF. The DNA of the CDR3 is TGCGCCAGCAGCCCCCACCCCAGTACCAAAAACATTCAGTACTTC.

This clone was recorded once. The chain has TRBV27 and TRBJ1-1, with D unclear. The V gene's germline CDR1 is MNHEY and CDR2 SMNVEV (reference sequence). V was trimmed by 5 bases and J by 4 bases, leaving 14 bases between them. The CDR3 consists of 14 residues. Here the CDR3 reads CASSPELVPTEAFF. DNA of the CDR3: TGTGCCAGCAGTCCCGAGTTGGTCCCCACTGAAGCTTTCTTT.

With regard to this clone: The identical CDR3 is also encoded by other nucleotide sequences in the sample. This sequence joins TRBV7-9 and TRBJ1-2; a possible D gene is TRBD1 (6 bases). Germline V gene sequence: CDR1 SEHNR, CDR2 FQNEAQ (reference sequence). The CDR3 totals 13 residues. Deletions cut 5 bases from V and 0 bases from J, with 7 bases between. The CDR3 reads CASSRQANYGYTF. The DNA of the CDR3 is TGTGCCAGCAGCAGACAGGCTAACTATGGCTACACCTTC.

This CDR3 reads CASSLWALGEQYF. DNA of the CDR3: TGTGCCAGCAGTTTATGGGCCTTAGGCGAGCAGTACTTC. This sequence joins TRBV27 and TRBJ2-7, with unresolved D. The CDR3 loop spans 13 amino acids. Between the trimmed V and J ends, which lost 1 base and 6 bases, there was a span of 10 bases. Germline CDR1 MNHEY, CDR2 SMNVEV (reference sequence).

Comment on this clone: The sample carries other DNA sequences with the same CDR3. In DNA form, the CDR3 reads TGTGCCAGCAGCTTATCCGGGAGATCCTACGAGCAGTACTTC. As protein: CASSLSGRSYEQYF. The chain carries TRBV7-9 and TRBJ2-7, with D tentatively TRBD2 (6 bases). This CDR3 region has 14 residues. The germline CDR1 and CDR2 sequences are SEHNR and FQNEAQ (reference sequence). V was cut by 2 bases and J by 1 base, with 9 bases left in between.

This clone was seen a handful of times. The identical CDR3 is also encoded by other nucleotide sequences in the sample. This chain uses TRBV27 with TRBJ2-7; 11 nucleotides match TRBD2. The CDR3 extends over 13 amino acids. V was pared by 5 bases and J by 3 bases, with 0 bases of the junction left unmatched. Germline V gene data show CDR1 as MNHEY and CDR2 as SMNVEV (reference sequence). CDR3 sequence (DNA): TGTGCCAGCAGTCTAGCGGGAGGCTACGAGCAGTACTTC. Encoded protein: CASSLAGGYEQYF.

CDR3 nucleotides: TGTGCCAGTAGTAGACTAGCGGGAGGAAATGAGCAGTTCTTC. Residues: CASSRLAGGNEQFF. This chain links TRBV19 with TRBJ2-1; 13 nucleotides align to TRBD2. The CDR3 totals 14 residues. Germline CDR1 reads LNHDA; CDR2 reads SQIVND (reference sequence). Trimming at V came to 4 bases and at J to 7 bases, leaving 1 base not matched to a gene.

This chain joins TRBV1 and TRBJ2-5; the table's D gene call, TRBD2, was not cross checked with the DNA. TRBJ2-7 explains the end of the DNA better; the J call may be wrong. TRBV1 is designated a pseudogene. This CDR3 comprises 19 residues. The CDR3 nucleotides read TGCACCAGCAGCCACAACAAAATTTGGGGCAGGACTATCTCCTACGAGCAGTACTTC. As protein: CTSSHNKIWGRTISYEQYF.

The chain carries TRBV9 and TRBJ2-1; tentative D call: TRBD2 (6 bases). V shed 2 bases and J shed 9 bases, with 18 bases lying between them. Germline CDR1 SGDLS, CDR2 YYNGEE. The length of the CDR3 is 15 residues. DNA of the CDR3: TGTGCCAGCAGCGTCGGGACTCCTCCCCGGGGTGAGCAGTTCTTC. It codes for CASSVGTPPRGEQFF.